Following are 16 T cell receptor beta chains from one sample sequenced in a study of radiotherapy plus CTLA-4 blockade in lung cancer. Measured with immunoSEQ multiplex PCR; TCRdb has only the in-frame clones, and not every one. This sample has fewer than 45,000 clones, with more than 70% found just once. The specimen was peripheral blood, collected from a patient treated with radiotherapy plus ipilimumab. These receptor sequences come from a human donor with non-small cell lung cancer who had stable disease on radiotherapy plus ipilimumab.

The rearrangement links TRBV28 to TRBJ2-7, with a possible D match to TRBD2 (6 bases). CDR3 length: 15 amino acids. Trimming removed 5 bases at V and 5 bases at J, with 19 bases between. Per the germline V gene, CDR1 is MDHEN and CDR2 is SYDVKM. The CDR3 DNA sequence: TGTGCCAGCAGTGCCTCGGGACTTCGGGACCACGAGCAGTACTTC. Amino acid sequence: CASSASGLRDHEQYF.

The chain couples TRBV9 to TRBJ2-1, with 11 bases aligning to TRBD2. Germline CDR1 SGDLS, CDR2 YYNGEE. The CDR3 consists of 17 residues. Germline trimming cut 0 bases from V and 4 bases from J; bases unmatched to any gene: 6. The CDR3 DNA reads TGTGCCAGCAGCGTAGAACTAGCGGGAGACCCTTACAATGAGCAGTTCTTC. Amino acid sequence: CASSVELAGDPYNEQFF.

The chain joins TRBV28 to TRBJ1-2; D gene uncertain. Between the trimmed V and J ends, which lost 8 bases and 4 bases, there was a span of 11 bases. CDR1 MDHEN and CDR2 SYDVKM come from the germline V gene. CDR3 length: 12 amino acids. The CDR3 is CASRESGYGYTF. CDR3 DNA sequence: TGTGCCAGCCGTGAATCGGGCTATGGCTACACCTTC.

V is TRBV7-3 and J is TRBJ2-1; 11 nucleotides line up with TRBD2. The germline V gene encodes CDR1 SGHTA and CDR2 FQGTGA. Trimming cost V 5 bases and J 4 bases; bases outside gene matches: 4. This CDR3 comprises 15 residues. This CDR3 is CASSRGLAAYNEQFF. The CDR3 DNA follows: TGTGCCAGCAGCCGGGGACTAGCGGCGTACAATGAGCAGTTCTTC.

This chain uses TRBV7-9 with TRBJ2-7; a weak D match, TRBD2 (6 bases). The CDR3 spans 16 residues. V shed 0 bases and J shed 9 bases, with 21 bases lying between them. Germline CDR1 and CDR2: SEHNR and FQNEAQ (reference sequence). The CDR3 loop is CASSLAEIGGTTGQYF. The CDR3 nucleotides are TGTGCCAGCAGCTTAGCTGAGATCGGGGGAACTACGGGGCAGTACTTC. Filled out from reference TRBV7-9 and TRBJ2-7, the complete variable domain reads DTGVSQNPRHKITKRGQNVTFRCDPISEHNRLYWYRQTLGQGPEFLTYFQNEAQLEKSRLLSDRFSAERPKGSFSTLEIQRTEQGDSAMYLCASSLAEIGGTTGQYFGPGTRLTVT.

This clone was picked up one time. The rearrangement uses TRBV5-8 and TRBJ1-1; maybe TRBD1 (5 bases). V gave up 0 bases and J gave up 0 bases, with 15 bases separating them. This CDR3 has 17 residues. From germline, CDR1 is SGHTS and CDR2 YDEGEE. The CDR3, as DNA: TGTGCCAGCAGCTTGGGACAGATCTCGAGTCTGAACACTGAAGCTTTCTTT. Residues: CASSLGQISSLNTEAFF.

V and J are TRBV4-1 and TRBJ2-7; 8 bases align to TRBD2. Unmatched junction bases numbered 6, after V lost 0 bases and J lost 5 bases. The V gene's germline CDR1 is MGHRA and CDR2 YSYEKL. CDR3 size: 15 residues. DNA of the CDR3: TGCGCCAGCAGCCAAGATCCAGCGGGAGTAAACGAGCAGTACTTC. It yields the protein CASSQDPAGVNEQYF.

This CDR3 reads CASSLGTSAYEQYF. The CDR3 DNA sequence: TGCGCCAGCAGCTTGGGGACTAGCGCCTACGAGCAGTACTTC. The rearrangement links TRBV5-1 to TRBJ2-7, with TRBD2 matching over 9 bases. The CDR3 is 14 amino acids. Per germline, CDR1 SGHRS and CDR2 YFSETQ. V lost 0 bases and J lost 2; bases outside the gene matches: 0.

V is TRBV25-1 and J is TRBJ1-4; D is ambiguous. Germline-derived CDR1 and CDR2 are MGHDK and SYGVNS. Trimming left V 1 base short and J 3 bases short, with 15 bases between. The CDR3 covers 17 residues. The CDR3 is CASSESPYLQANEKLFF. CDR3 sequence (DNA): TGTGCCAGCAGTGAATCCCCGTATCTCCAGGCTAATGAAAAACTGTTTTTT.

The V call is TRBV6-4, the J call TRBJ2-1; 11 bases align to TRBD1. Looked up from germline, CDR1 is MRHNA and CDR2 is SNTAGT. This CDR3 is built from 14 residues. The V segment lost 2 bases and the J segment 6 bases; nucleotides outside the gene matches: 0. CDR3: CASSDGTGGNEQFF. Written as DNA, the CDR3 is TGTGCCAGCAGTGACGGGACAGGGGGCAATGAGCAGTTCTTC.

This clone was picked up a small number of times. This chain joins TRBV4-3 and TRBJ2-2; D unclear. V was shortened by 1 base and J by 4 bases, with 7 bases between the two germline ends. The CDR3 is made up of 14 amino acids. CDR1 is LGHNA, CDR2 YSLEER, per germline. The DNA of the CDR3 is TGCGCCAGCAGCCAAGGTCCGGGCACCGGGGAGCTGTTTTTT. Amino acid sequence: CASSQGPGTGELFF.

This chain uses TRBV4-1 with TRBJ2-2; 9 bases line up with TRBD2. Trimming removed 0 bases from V and 4 bases from J; junction bases left unmatched: 6. CDR1 and CDR2 from the germline V gene are MGHRA and YSYEKL. This CDR3 is 17 amino acids long. The CDR3 region has the DNA TGCGCCAGCAGCCAAGATAGGTGGCGGGAGGGCACCGGGGAGCTGTTTTTT. It is translated as CASSQDRWREGTGELFF.

The chain employs TRBV2 and TRBJ1-5, with 8 nucleotides matching TRBD1. This CDR3 comprises 15 residues. Losses at the gene ends were 6 bases for V and 4 bases for J; bases not matched to a gene: 8. Germline CDR1 SNHLY, CDR2 FYNNEI. The CDR3 spells CASSLGTGGNQPQHF. CDR3 coding DNA: TGTGCCAGCAGCCTCGGGACAGGCGGAAATCAGCCCCAGCATTTT.

This clone was detected once. This chain links TRBV18 with TRBJ2-6; D is uncertain. Trimming removed 5 bases from V and 4 bases from J, with 6 bases in between. CDR3 size: 13 residues. Germline V lookup: CDR1 KGHSH, CDR2 LQKENI. DNA for the CDR3: TGTGCCAGCTCAACCACAGGGGCCAACGTCCTGACTTTC. Its translation: CASSTTGANVLTF. The complete variable domain, with remaining parts taken from reference TRBV18 and TRBJ2-6, reads NAGVMQNPRHLVRRRGQEARLRCSPMKGHSHVYWYRQLPEEGLKFMVYLQKENIIDESGMPKERFSAEFPKEGPSILRIQQVVRGDSAAYFCASSTTGANVLTFGAGSRLTVL.

To note about this clone: This sample includes further DNA sequences coding for the same CDR3. The chain couples TRBV7-8 to TRBJ1-1; D may be TRBD1 (6 bases). The CDR3 totals 14 residues. The germline CDR1 and CDR2 sequences are SGHVS and FQNEAQ. Deletions cut 1 base from V and 6 bases from J, with 12 bases between. The CDR3 sequence is CASSLVGGRAEAFF. The DNA for the CDR3 is TGTGCCAGCAGCTTAGTAGGGGGTAGGGCTGAAGCTTTCTTT.

The J gene is TRBJ2-3, the V gene TRBV6-6, with TRBD1 as a possible D gene (6 bases). The CDR3 is 15 amino acids. Germline V lookup: CDR1 MNHNY, CDR2 SVGAGI (reference sequence). V was clipped by 0 bases and J by 2 bases, with 9 bases between them. The CDR3 region has the DNA TGTGCCAGCAGTTACTCTTCAGGGGACACAGATACGCAGTATTTT. As protein: CASSYSSGDTDTQYF.